This is a list of T cell receptor beta chains from one sample in a study of blood T cell repertoires in COVID-19. Profiling relied on immunoSEQ multiplex PCR, and the TCRdb table lists in-frame clones only, not all of them. The data show approximately 250,000 clones, with 80% to 95% seen just once and over 0.65% held by the top ten. The sequencing input was peripheral blood. These receptors all come from a man younger than 40 with COVID-19, enrolled during active disease. Each CDR3 is given with its conserved first and last residue. Each record gives: D gene, V gene, CDR3 protein. D genes are given only for firm matches.

d_gene: -
v_gene: TRBV5-5
CDR3aa: CASKEGVGGSPLHF

d_gene: TRBD2
v_gene: TRBV6-2/TRBV6-3
CDR3aa: CASSSGGETGELFF

d_gene: -
v_gene: TRBV3-1/TRBV3-2
CDR3aa: CASSGGVAGYTF

d_gene: -
v_gene: TRBV7-9
CDR3aa: CASTSRGGSYYGYTF

d_gene: -
v_gene: TRBV3-1/TRBV3-2
CDR3aa: CASSQDVSQPQHF

d_gene: TRBD1
v_gene: TRBV11-3
CDR3aa: CASSPLRDSCGNQPQHF

d_gene: TRBD1
v_gene: TRBV30
CDR3aa: CAWSVGRGHDTQYF

d_gene: -
v_gene: TRBV7-6
CDR3aa: CASSPGRGRVANEKLFF

d_gene: TRBD1
v_gene: TRBV6-4
CDR3aa: CASSRETGADTEAFF

d_gene: -
v_gene: TRBV30
CDR3aa: CAWTPRGTEAFF